Listed below are T cell receptor beta chains from one sample, sequenced in a study of blood T cell repertoires in COVID-19. Data came from immunoSEQ multiplex PCR; TCRdb stores just in-frame clones and leaves some out. Among around 300,000 clones listed, about 89% were seen once. The specimen sequenced was peripheral blood. These receptors came from a man in his fifties or sixties with acute or convalescent COVID-19. CDR3s include the opening cysteine and the closing phenylalanine or tryptophan. Fields, in order: V gene, D gene, J gene, clone size, CDR3 DNA, CDR3 protein. The D gene is left open where the match is weak. For some rows the clone size is stated as once, few or many, or as a class when expanded; others skip it.

TRBV5-6	NA	TRBJ1-2	NA	TGTGCCAGCAGCCTTTCCGGGACTGCGCCCGCCTTC	CASSLSGTAPAF
TRBV19	NA	TRBJ1-4	NA	TGTGCCAGTAGTATAGGGCGGGGGGCAGCGAAAAAACTGTTTTTT	CASSIGRGAAKKLFF
TRBV3-1/TRBV3-2	NA	TRBJ2-7	NA	TGTGCCAGCAGCCGCTACGGAGCCTACGAGCAGTACTTC	CASSRYGAYEQYF
TRBV5-6	NA	TRBJ1-1	NA	TGTGCCAGCAGCTTAGGGGCCTCTGAAGCTTTCTTT	CASSLGASEAFF
TRBV5-6	NA	TRBJ2-2	NA	TGTGCCAGCAGCTCATGGGGCGCGGGGGCCCACACCGGGGAGCTGTTTTTT	CASSSWGAGAHTGELFF
TRBV19	TRBD1	TRBJ2-3	NA	TGTGCCAGTACCGACAGGGGGACTAGCACAGATACGCAGTATTTT	CASTDRGTSTDTQYF
TRBV4-1	TRBD1	TRBJ1-2	NA	TGCGCCAGCAGCCCACAGTCACCGGGACAGGGATATGGCTACACCTTC	CASSPQSPGQGYGYTF
TRBV9	NA	TRBJ2-7	once	TGTGCCAGCAGCGTAGGACAGGCGACCTACGAGCAGTACTTC	CASSVGQATYEQYF
TRBV7-9	NA	TRBJ1-1	NA	TGTGCCAGCAGCCCTAGACAGAGAAACACTGAAGCTTTCTTT	CASSPRQRNTEAFF
TRBV19	TRBD2	TRBJ2-1	NA	TGTGCCAGTACCACTAGCGGGCATTACAATGAGCAGTTCTTC	CASTTSGHYNEQFF
TRBV19	TRBD1	TRBJ1-1	NA	TGTGCCAGTAGTGTTAACAGGGGGAGCACTGAAGCTTTCTTT	CASSVNRGSTEAFF
TRBV27	NA	TRBJ1-2	few	TGTGCCAGCGCGAACCCTAACTATGGCTACACCTTC	CASANPNYGYTF
TRBV5-4	NA	TRBJ1-2	NA	TGTGCCAGCAGTACAGGCCTGGACCGGACGGATGGCTACACCTTC	CASSTGLDRTDGYTF
TRBV6-5	NA	TRBJ2-5	NA	TGTGCCAGCATTCCTCGGGGGGCCCTGGGAGAGACCCAGTACTTC	CASIPRGALGETQYF
TRBV3-1/TRBV3-2	NA	TRBJ2-5	NA	TGTGCCAGCAGCCAAGGAGGCCAAGAGACCCAGTACTTC	CASSQGGQETQYF
TRBV6-5	TRBD2	TRBJ2-1	once	TGTGCCAGCAAGACTAGCGTCGCCTCCTACAATGAGCAGTTCTTC	CASKTSVASYNEQFF
TRBV3-1/TRBV3-2	TRBD1	TRBJ1-2	NA	TGTGCCAGCAGCCCAATGACAGGGGCAGTCTATGGCTACACCTTC	CASSPMTGAVYGYTF
TRBV10-3	TRBD1	TRBJ2-1	NA	TGTGCCACCAGAGTGGACAGGAGGACCAATGAGCAGTTCTTC	CATRVDRRTNEQFF
TRBV5-1	NA	TRBJ1-6	once	TGCGCCAGCAGTTCGGGACTGCCCTATAATTCACCCCTCCACTTT	CASSSGLPYNSPLHF
TRBV25-1	TRBD1	TRBJ1-1	NA	TGTGCCAGCAGTGACTACAGACAGGGAAGCGAAGCTTTCTTT	CASSDYRQGSEAFF
TRBV19	NA	TRBJ2-5	once	TGTGCCAGTAGTGATAATTCCCGGTTGGAGACCCAGTACTTC	CASSDNSRLETQYF
TRBV5-1	TRBD2	TRBJ2-3	NA	TGCGCCAGCAGCTACGCCCCCCCGCTAGCGGGTGCCGCAGATACGCAGTATTTT	CASSYAPPLAGAADTQYF
TRBV7-8	NA	TRBJ2-2	NA	TGTGCCAGCAGCTTAGGCAGGGTCAGCGGGGAGCTGTTTTTT	CASSLGRVSGELFF
TRBV2	TRBD2	TRBJ2-2	NA	TGTGCCAGCTCTCCGGGACTAGCGAACACCGGGGAGCTGTTTTTT	CASSPGLANTGELFF
TRBV20-1	NA	TRBJ2-7	NA	TGCAGTGCTAGAACCGGCTACGAGCAGTACTTC	CSARTGYEQYF
TRBV11-3	NA	TRBJ2-1	NA	TGTGCCAGCAGCTCCGGGGTGCTCAATGAGCAGTTCTTC	CASSSGVLNEQFF
TRBV6-6	NA	TRBJ2-2	NA	TGTGCCAGCAGCGACCAGGGGACCACCGGGGAGCTGTTTTTT	CASSDQGTTGELFF
TRBV18	TRBD2	TRBJ2-7	NA	TGTGCCAGCTCACCACCGGCGGGGGACGAGCAGTACTTC	CASSPPAGDEQYF
TRBV4-2	TRBD1	TRBJ1-3	NA	TGTGCCAGCAGCCGCGGGACAGGGAATGTTGGAAACACCATATATTTT	CASSRGTGNVGNTIYF
TRBV18	NA	TRBJ1-5	NA	TGTGCCAGCTCACCACTACAGATAAATCAGCCCCAGCATTTT	CASSPLQINQPQHF
TRBV27	NA	TRBJ2-2	NA	TGTGCCAGCAGTTTATGGGCCGCGGGTGGTTCGACCGGGGAGCTGTTTTTT	CASSLWAAGGSTGELFF
TRBV7-9	NA	TRBJ1-1	NA	TGTGCCAGCAGCTTCACAGGGAGCACTGAAGCTTTCTTT	CASSFTGSTEAFF
TRBV5-1	NA	TRBJ2-3	NA	TGCGCCAGCAGCGCCGGTCCCGCAGATACGCAGTATTTT	CASSAGPADTQYF
TRBV5-1	TRBD2	TRBJ2-1	NA	TGCGCCAGCAGCTCCGGGACTAGCGGGGGGCGGTACAATGAGCAGTTCTTC	CASSSGTSGGRYNEQFF
TRBV19	NA	TRBJ2-4	once	TGTGCCAGTAGTTTGGCTAACTTAGACTCAAACATTCAGTACTTC	CASSLANLDSNIQYF
TRBV30	TRBD2	TRBJ2-7	many	TGTGCCTGCCGCCAGCGGGGGGGCGACGAGCAGTACTTC	CACRQRGGDEQYF
TRBV19	TRBD1	TRBJ1-4	NA	TGTGCCAGTAGTAGAGGGGGCGCGACTGATGAAAAACTGTTTTTT	CASSRGGATDEKLFF
TRBV2	TRBD2	TRBJ2-5	NA	TGTGCCAGCAGTAGGGTACAGGGCGCGGGGGGGTACTTC	CASSRVQGAGGYF
TRBV9	NA	TRBJ2-5	NA	TGTGCCAGCAGCGATGACCCGGGGACCCAGTACTTC	CASSDDPGTQYF
TRBV10-3	TRBD2	TRBJ2-7	NA	TGTGCCATCAGTGGGCGGGGGGTTGGTTACGAGCAGTACTTC	CAISGRGVGYEQYF
TRBV3-1/TRBV3-2	NA	TRBJ1-5	NA	TGTGCCAGCAGTCAGGCAGTAGGGCCCCAGCATTTT	CASSQAVGPQHF
TRBV5-1	NA	TRBJ1-5	NA	TGCGCCAGCAGCTTGAACCCGGACACAAATCAGCCCCAGCATTTT	CASSLNPDTNQPQHF
TRBV9	NA	TRBJ2-5	NA	TGTGCCAGCAGCGCCCAGGGGCGATCGGAGACCCAGTACTTC	CASSAQGRSETQYF
TRBV28	TRBD1	TRBJ1-2	NA	TGTGCCAGCAGCCTGGGACAGGAGGGGGGCTACACCTTC	CASSLGQEGGYTF
TRBV7-6	TRBD1	TRBJ1-6	NA	TGTGCCAGCAGCACACCCTTTGGACACAGGGGGGAGAATTCACCCCTCCACTTT	CASSTPFGHRGENSPLHF
TRBV5-5	NA	TRBJ1-2	NA	TGTGCCAGCAGTCCTGTGGCTCGCGGCTACACCTTC	CASSPVARGYTF
TRBV2	NA	TRBJ1-2	NA	TGTGCCAGCAGTGGGGGCAGCGATGGCTACACCTTC	CASSGGSDGYTF
TRBV5-6	NA	TRBJ1-1	once	TGTGCCAGCAGCGAGTACCGGGGGGACACTGAAGCTTTCTTT	CASSEYRGDTEAFF
TRBV29-1	NA	TRBJ1-1	many	TGCAGCTTCCACCGGGACATAGAGCCGTGGGGCGTGAACACTGAAGCTTTCTTT	CSFHRDIEPWGVNTEAFF
TRBV18	NA	TRBJ1-2	NA	TGTGCCAGCTCCTCTGAAGGAGGGACCCCCTATGGCTACACCTTC	CASSSEGGTPYGYTF